Presented here are 28 T cell receptor beta chains from one specimen sequenced in a study of early T cells in non-severe SARS-CoV-2 infection. TCRdb redid the calling of the 5' RACE reads with MiXCR, one entry per CDR3 protein. The sample carries about 52,000 distinct CDR3 sequences, approximately 10% recorded once. The sequenced sample consisted of whole blood. The source is an adult who was a healthcare worker with PCR-confirmed SARS-CoV-2 infection or an uninfected control (not recorded which).

Turning to this clonotype: One base away lies a much larger clone, so this may be a sequencing read error. The rearrangement uses TRBV6-1 and TRBJ2-2; no firm D call. Germline assignment: CDR1 MNHNS and CDR2 SASEGT. The CDR3 loop spans 13 amino acids. Trimming removed 4 bases at V and 4 bases at J, with 7 bases between. CDR3 sequence (DNA): TGTGCCAGCAGTGGACGGGCCACCGGGGAGCTGTTTTTT. This codes for CASSGRATGELFF.

This sequence joins TRBV4-1 and TRBJ2-4; 7 bases fit TRBD1. This CDR3 has 17 amino acids. V lost 2 bases, J lost 1 base, and 8 bases stayed unmatched. Germline lookup yields CDR1 MGHRA and CDR2 YSYEKL. The CDR3 here is CASSQHLTGMAKNIQYF. CDR3 nucleotides: TGCGCCAGCAGCCAACATCTGACAGGGATGGCCAAAAACATTCAGTACTTC.

Regarding this clonotype: A clone one base away is much larger, so this may be a read error. The J gene is TRBJ2-1, the V gene TRBV20-1, with D tentatively TRBD2 (6 bases). This CDR3 region has 16 residues. CDR1 and CDR2 from the germline V gene are DFQATT and SNEGSKA (reference sequence). CDR3 sequence (DNA): TGCAGTGCTAGATCCCGGTGGCGGGGATCCTACAATGAGCAGTCCTTC. It specifies CSARSRWRGSYNEQSF.

This clonotype was detected a few times. The chain links TRBV29-1 to TRBJ2-5, with 7 bases matching TRBD2. This CDR3 has 11 residues. CDR1 SQVTM and CDR2 ANQGSEA come from the germline V gene. The CDR3 DNA sequence: TGCAGTGCGGGGGTCGGGGAGACCCAGTACTTC. Translation: CSAGVGETQYF.

This rearrangement joins TRBV5-1 to TRBJ2-3; 9 bases fit TRBD1. V trimming: 7 bases; J trimming: 0 bases; junction bases outside the gene matches: 9. CDR3 length: 16 residues. Germline V gene data show CDR1 as SGHRS and CDR2 as YFSETQ. CDR3 sequence reads: CASFRDRASSTDTQYF. The CDR3 DNA sequence: TGCGCCAGCTTCAGGGACAGGGCCTCCAGCACAGATACGCAGTATTTT.

This clonotype has ten or more counts. The genes are TRBV9 and TRBJ1-1, with a tentative D call TRBD1 (5 bases). CDR1 and CDR2 (germline): SGDLS, YYNGEE. The CDR3 is made up of 17 amino acids. The germline V and J ends were trimmed by 7 bases and 0 bases, with 22 bases remaining between them. CDR3 sequence (DNA): TGTGCCAGCGGGGAGGAGAGGGACCCAAACATGAACACTGAAGCTTTCTTT. It translates to CASGEERDPNMNTEAFF. The variable domain in full, with the rest retrieved from reference TRBV9 and TRBJ1-1, is DSGVTQTPKHLITATGQRVTLRCSPRSGDLSVYWYQQSLDQGLQFLIQYYNGEERAKGNILERFSAQQFPDLHSELNLSSLELGDSALYFCASGEERDPNMNTEAFFGQGTRLTVV.

The table lists this clonotype with many counts. CDR3 in DNA: TGTGCCACCCGGATTGGGGAGAACACTGAAGCTTTCTTT. It translates to CATRIGENTEAFF. The chain joins TRBV10-3 to TRBJ1-1; D is uncertain. V lost 10 bases, J lost 1 base, and 13 bases lay in between. Germline CDR1 and CDR2: ENHRY and SYGVKD. The CDR3 runs to 13 residues.

Regarding this clonotype: Since a much larger clone is just one base distant, this may be a read error. The CDR3 spells CASSLVLASDDQFF. The CDR3 nucleotides are TGTGCCAGCAGCTTAGTACTAGCTTCGGATGATCAGTTCTTC. The V and J genes are TRBV7-8 and TRBJ2-1; maybe TRBD2 (6 bases). Germline loops: CDR1 SGHVS, CDR2 FQNEAQ. The CDR3 covers 14 residues.

CDR3 residues: CAGQRGPGNTIYF. For the CDR3, the DNA is TGTGCCGGGCAACGGGGCCCTGGAAACACCATATATTTT. This sequence joins TRBV30 and TRBJ1-3; D is perhaps TRBD1 (5 bases). Germline V gene sequence: CDR1 GTSNPN, CDR2 SVGIG (reference sequence). V was cut by 8 bases and J by 2 bases, with 13 bases left in between. The CDR3 has 13 residues.

This clonotype occurred a few times. This rearrangement joins TRBV7-2 to TRBJ2-3; 10 bases fit TRBD2. Germline V CDR1 and CDR2: SGHTA, FQGNSA. The J segment lost 6 bases and the V segment lost 5 bases, leaving 8 bases of the junction unmatched. The CDR3 totals 15 residues. CDR3 region: CASSRLTSGLDTQYF. CDR3 bases: TGTGCCAGCAGCCGCCTGACTAGCGGGTTGGATACGCAGTATTTT.

At least ten counts were recorded for this clonotype. The chain is built from TRBV12-3 or TRBV12-4 and TRBJ2-1; D tentatively reads TRBD1 or TRBD2 (5 bases each). V was clipped by 3 bases and J by 4 bases, with 13 bases between them. This CDR3 is built from 15 residues. CDR3 in amino acids: CASSFAWGMYNEQFF. In DNA form, the CDR3 reads TGTGCCAGCAGTTTCGCGTGGGGGATGTACAATGAGCAGTTCTTC.

This clonotype was detected a few times. This rearrangement joins TRBV6-6 to TRBJ2-1, with unresolved D. Germline V gene sequence: CDR1 MNHNY, CDR2 SVGAGI (reference sequence). With 6 bases removed from V and 2 bases from J, the gap between germline ends came to 17 bases. The CDR3 has 16 residues. CDR3 residues: CASRIDARFTYNEQFF. CDR3 sequence (DNA): TGTGCCAGCAGGATCGATGCGCGTTTTACCTACAATGAGCAGTTCTTC.

This clonotype occurred once. Given a much more abundant clone one base away, this may be a read error. The chain is built from TRBV7-3 and TRBJ2-3; 10 nucleotides line up with TRBD2. Germline CDR1 is SGHTA and CDR2 is FQGTGA. This CDR3 is built from 15 residues. The chain's CDR3 is CASSQSGGAIDTQNF. CDR3 sequence (DNA): TGTGCCAGCAGCCAAAGCGGGGGGGCAATAGATACGCAGAATTTT.

Worth noting for this clonotype: This may arise from a read error, as a much more abundant clone is one base away. The chain combines TRBV21-1 with TRBJ1-2; the D call of TRBD1 is as the table states it, not checked on the DNA. TRBV21-1 is a recognized pseudogene. CDR3 length: 18 amino acids. CDR3 protein: CASSKASNRQESTYGYTF. As DNA, the CDR3 is TGTGCCAGCAGCAAAGCAAGTAATAGACAGGAATCGACTTACGGCTACACCTTC.

Many counts were recorded for this clonotype. The rearrangement joins TRBV10-3 to TRBJ2-2; D is possibly TRBD2 (7 bases). CDR3 length equals 20 residues. Trimming left V 3 bases short and J 0 bases short, with 23 bases between. Germline values: CDR1 ENHRY, CDR2 SYGVKD. The CDR3 region has the DNA TGTGCCATCAGTGAAGCCGAGGGGGGGTCGGTAATTGCGAACACCGGGGAGCTGTTTTTT. Protein: CAISEAEGGSVIANTGELFF.

Only a few counts were recorded for this clonotype. The V and J genes are TRBV20-1 and TRBJ2-3, with D possibly being TRBD2 (5 bases). This CDR3 comprises 15 residues. The V gene lost 3 bases and the J gene lost 0 bases, with 13 bases spanning the gap. CDR1 is DFQATT, CDR2 SNEGSKA, per germline (reference sequence). This CDR3 is CSASQDWTSTDTQYF. The CDR3 nucleotides are TGCAGTGCTAGCCAGGACTGGACTAGCACAGATACGCAGTATTTT.

This rearrangement joins TRBV7-2 to TRBJ2-6, with D perhaps matching TRBD2 (5 bases). V dropped 6 bases and J dropped 0 bases, with 15 bases sitting between them. The germline V gene has CDR1 SGHTA and CDR2 FQGNSA. The CDR3 spans 17 residues. The CDR3 DNA follows: TGTGCCAGCAGTCAAACCTCCGGGAACTCTGGGGCCAACGTCCTGACTTTC. Translation: CASSQTSGNSGANVLTF.

By share of the sample, this clonotype is medium-sized. The chain recombines TRBV7-2 with TRBJ2-7, with TRBD1 as a possible D gene (6 bases). The germline V and J ends were trimmed by 1 base and 5 bases, with 15 bases remaining between them. This CDR3 is built from 15 residues. Germline V gene data show CDR1 as SGHTA and CDR2 as FQGNSA. The DNA for the CDR3 is TGTGCCAGCAGCTTAGGAGTGGGGGCCCATAACGAGCAGTACTTC. Translating it yields CASSLGVGAHNEQYF.

Ten or more counts support this clonotype. The rearrangement uses TRBV20-1 and TRBJ2-1, with 7 nucleotides matching TRBD1. Germline V gene lookup returns CDR1 DFQATT and CDR2 SNEGSKA (reference sequence). The CDR3 has 14 amino acids. Trimming at V came to 6 bases and at J to 4 bases, leaving 9 bases not matched to a gene. Here the CDR3 DNA reads TGCAGTGCCCAACAGGGGAGTGGGTACAATGAGCAGTTCTTC. It specifies CSAQQGSGYNEQFF.

V is TRBV29-1 and J is TRBJ2-7, with D possibly being TRBD1 (5 bases). There are 12 residues in the CDR3. V was pared by 4 bases and J by 3 bases, with 10 bases between. Germline V CDR1 and CDR2: SQVTM, ANQGSEA. In DNA, the CDR3 is TGCAGCGTTGTAGGGGTAAGCTACGAGCAGTACTTC. Its translation: CSVVGVSYEQYF.

Only a few counts were recorded for this clonotype. The chain combines TRBV20-1 with TRBJ1-1; no clear D. The V gene's germline CDR1 is DFQATT and CDR2 SNEGSKA (reference sequence). V was clipped by 2 bases and J by 5 bases, with 15 bases between them. The CDR3 totals 14 residues. Here the CDR3 reads CSARPEGAGTEAFF. The CDR3 DNA follows: TGCAGTGCTAGACCTGAGGGCGCGGGTACTGAAGCTTTCTTT.

This clonotype has more than one count but fewer than ten. This chain uses TRBV27 with TRBJ1-2; D is possibly TRBD1 (6 bases). The V and J ends lost 6 bases and 0 bases respectively, with 14 bases between them. Germline CDR1 is MNHEY and CDR2 is SMNVEV (reference sequence). The CDR3 is made up of 15 amino acids. CDR3 sequence (DNA): TGTGCCAGCAGAGTACAGGGTAATTCTAACTATGGCTACACCTTC. Translating it yields CASRVQGNSNYGYTF.

This clonotype was counted ten times or more. V and J are TRBV7-2 and TRBJ1-4; D is perhaps TRBD1 (6 bases). The CDR3 loop spans 15 amino acids. Trimming removed 4 bases from V and 4 bases from J, with 13 bases in between. The V gene's germline CDR1 is SGHTA and CDR2 FQGNSA. The CDR3, as DNA: TGTGCCAGCAGCTCTCGGGGGGCGGGTAATGAAAAACTGTTTTTT. Translating gives CASSSRGAGNEKLFF.

This clonotype was picked up many times. V is TRBV6-1 and J is TRBJ2-7; 8 nucleotides match TRBD1. V shed 5 bases and J 4 bases; nucleotides not matched to a gene: 10. Per the germline V gene, CDR1 is MNHNS and CDR2 is SASEGT. The CDR3 is 15 residues long. The CDR3 protein is CASSNSWTGTYEQYF. DNA of the CDR3: TGTGCCAGCAGTAACTCTTGGACAGGGACGTACGAGCAGTACTTC.

The sample holds many counts of this clonotype. The V gene is TRBV4-2, the J gene TRBJ2-3, with 12 bases identical to TRBD2. There are 18 residues in the CDR3. Germline values: CDR1 LGHNA, CDR2 YNFKEQ. Trimming removed 4 bases from V and 2 bases from J; junction bases left unmatched: 10. This CDR3 reads CASSLPLAGGRDTDTQYF. The CDR3 bases are TGTGCCAGCAGCCTCCCGCTAGCGGGGGGGCGGGACACAGATACGCAGTATTTT.

This clonotype was recorded many times. The chain combines TRBV11-2 with TRBJ1-3; D unclear. The CDR3 contains 12 residues. CDR1 and CDR2 from the germline V gene are SGHAT and FQNNGV. V lost 3 bases to trimming and J lost 7 bases, with 7 bases between them. This CDR3 reads CASSFQQNTIYF. Written as DNA, the CDR3 is TGTGCCAGCAGCTTCCAACAGAACACCATATATTTT.

Many counts were recorded for this clonotype. The chain couples TRBV19 to TRBJ1-5; D is uncertain. This CDR3 comprises 13 residues. V dropped 5 bases and J dropped 2 bases, with 7 bases sitting between them. The germline CDR1 and CDR2 sequences are LNHDA and SQIVND (reference sequence). CDR3 nucleotide sequence: TGTGCCAGTAGTCCGAGGGGCAATCAGCCCCAGCATTTT. It translates to CASSPRGNQPQHF. Looking up the rest from reference TRBV19 and TRBJ1-5 gives the full variable domain: DGGITQSPKYLFRKEGQNVTLSCEQNLNHDAMYWYRQDPGQGLRLIYYSQIVNDFQKGDIAEGYSVSREKKESFPLTVTSAQKNPTAFYLCASSPRGNQPQHFGDGTRLSIL.

This clonotype was seen more than once but under ten times. The chain couples TRBV6-2 or TRBV6-3 to TRBJ2-3, with D perhaps matching TRBD2 (5 bases). This CDR3 is built from 14 residues. V gave up 6 bases and J gave up 7 bases, with 17 bases separating them. Germline loops: CDR1 MNHEY, CDR2 SVGEGT. The CDR3 loop is CASRSGPRDNTQYF. The CDR3 region has the DNA TGTGCCAGCAGGTCCGGGCCCCGGGATAATACGCAGTATTTT.